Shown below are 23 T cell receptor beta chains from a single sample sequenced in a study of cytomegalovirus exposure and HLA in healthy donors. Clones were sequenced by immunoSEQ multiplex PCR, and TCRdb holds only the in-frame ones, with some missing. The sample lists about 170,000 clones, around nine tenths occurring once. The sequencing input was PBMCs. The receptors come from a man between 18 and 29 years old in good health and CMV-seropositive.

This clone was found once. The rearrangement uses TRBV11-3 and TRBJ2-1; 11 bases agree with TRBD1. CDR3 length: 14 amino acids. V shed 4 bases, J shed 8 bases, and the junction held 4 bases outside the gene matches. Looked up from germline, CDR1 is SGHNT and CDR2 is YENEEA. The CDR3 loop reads CASSSGQGGDEQFF. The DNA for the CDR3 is TGTGCCAGCAGCTCGGGACAGGGGGGCGATGAGCAGTTCTTC.

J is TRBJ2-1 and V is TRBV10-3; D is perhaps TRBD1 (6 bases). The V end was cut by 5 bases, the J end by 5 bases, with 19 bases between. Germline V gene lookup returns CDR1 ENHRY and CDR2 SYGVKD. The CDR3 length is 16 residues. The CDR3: CAISLPGSQGHNEQFF. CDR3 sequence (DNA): TGTGCCATCAGTCTGCCGGGCTCACAGGGACACAATGAGCAGTTCTTC.

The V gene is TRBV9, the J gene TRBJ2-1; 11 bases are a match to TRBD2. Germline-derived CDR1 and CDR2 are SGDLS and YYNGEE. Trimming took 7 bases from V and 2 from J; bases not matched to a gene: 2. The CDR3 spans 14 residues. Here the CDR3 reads CASGTSGTYNEQFF. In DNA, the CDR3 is TGTGCCAGCGGGACTAGCGGTACCTACAATGAGCAGTTCTTC. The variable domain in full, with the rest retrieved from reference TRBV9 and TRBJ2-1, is DSGVTQTPKHLITATGQRVTLRCSPRSGDLSVYWYQQSLDQGLQFLIQYYNGEERAKGNILERFSAQQFPDLHSELNLSSLELGDSALYFCASGTSGTYNEQFFGPGTRLTVL.

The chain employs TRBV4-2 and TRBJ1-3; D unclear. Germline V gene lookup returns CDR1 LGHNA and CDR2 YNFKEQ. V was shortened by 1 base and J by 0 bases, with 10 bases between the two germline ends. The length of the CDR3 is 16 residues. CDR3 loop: CASSQAEVHSGNTIYF. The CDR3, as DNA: TGTGCCAGCAGCCAAGCGGAGGTTCACTCTGGAAACACCATATATTTT.

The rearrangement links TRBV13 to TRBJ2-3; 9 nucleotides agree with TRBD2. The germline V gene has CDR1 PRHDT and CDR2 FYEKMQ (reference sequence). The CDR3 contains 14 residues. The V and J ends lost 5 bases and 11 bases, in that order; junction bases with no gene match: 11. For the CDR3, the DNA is TGTGCCAGCAGCCCTCGAGGGACTAGCCCTGAGCAGTATTTT. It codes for CASSPRGTSPEQYF.

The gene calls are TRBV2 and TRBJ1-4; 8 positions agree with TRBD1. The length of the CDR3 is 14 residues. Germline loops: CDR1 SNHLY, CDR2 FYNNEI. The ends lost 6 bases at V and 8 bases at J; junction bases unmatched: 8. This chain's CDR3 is CASSAGTGNEKLFF. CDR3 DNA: TGTGCCAGCAGCGCCGGGACAGGCAACGAAAAACTGTTTTTT.

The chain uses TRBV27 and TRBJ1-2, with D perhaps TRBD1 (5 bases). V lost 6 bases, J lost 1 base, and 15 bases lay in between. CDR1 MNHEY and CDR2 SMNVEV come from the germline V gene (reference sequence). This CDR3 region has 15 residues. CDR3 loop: CASRSLQGLNYGYTF. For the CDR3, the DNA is TGTGCCAGCAGATCCCTCCAGGGCCTTAACTATGGCTACACCTTC.

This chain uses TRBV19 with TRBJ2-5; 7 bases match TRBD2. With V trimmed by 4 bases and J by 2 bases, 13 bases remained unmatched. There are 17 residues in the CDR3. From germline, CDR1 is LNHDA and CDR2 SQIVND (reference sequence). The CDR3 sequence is CASSRGTVLADQETQYF. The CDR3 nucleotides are TGTGCCAGTAGTAGAGGGACGGTCCTAGCGGATCAAGAGACCCAGTACTTC.

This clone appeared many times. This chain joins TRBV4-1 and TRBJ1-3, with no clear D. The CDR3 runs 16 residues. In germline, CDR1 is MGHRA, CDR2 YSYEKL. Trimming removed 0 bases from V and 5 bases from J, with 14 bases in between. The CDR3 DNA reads TGCGCCAGCAGCCAAGATCTGAGGAGTTACCGAAACACCATATATTTT. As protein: CASSQDLRSYRNTIYF.

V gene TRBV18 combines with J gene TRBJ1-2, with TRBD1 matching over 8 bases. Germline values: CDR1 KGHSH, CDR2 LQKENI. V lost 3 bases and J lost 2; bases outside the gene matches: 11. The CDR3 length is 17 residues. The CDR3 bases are TGTGCCAGCTCACCCCTGGACAGGGCTTTGAGGAACTATGGCTACACCTTC. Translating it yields CASSPLDRALRNYGYTF.

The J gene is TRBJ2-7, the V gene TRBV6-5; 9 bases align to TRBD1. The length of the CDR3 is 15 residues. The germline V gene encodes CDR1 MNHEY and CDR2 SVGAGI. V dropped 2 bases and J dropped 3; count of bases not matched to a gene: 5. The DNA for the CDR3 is TGTGCCAGCAGTTACGGGACAGGGACGCGCTACGAGCAGTACTTC. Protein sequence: CASSYGTGTRYEQYF.

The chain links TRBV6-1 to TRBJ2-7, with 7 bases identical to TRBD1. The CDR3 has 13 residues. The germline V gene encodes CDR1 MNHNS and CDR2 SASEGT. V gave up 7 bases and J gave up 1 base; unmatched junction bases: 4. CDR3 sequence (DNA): TGTGCCAGCAACCCGACAGGGTCCTACGAGCAGTACTTC. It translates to CASNPTGSYEQYF.

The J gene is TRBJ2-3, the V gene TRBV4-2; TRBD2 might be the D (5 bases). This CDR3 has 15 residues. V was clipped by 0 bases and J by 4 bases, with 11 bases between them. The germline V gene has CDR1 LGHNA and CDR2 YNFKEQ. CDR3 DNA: TGTGCCAGCAGCCAAGATGAGGGTAGCGCAGATACGCAGTATTTT. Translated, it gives CASSQDEGSADTQYF.

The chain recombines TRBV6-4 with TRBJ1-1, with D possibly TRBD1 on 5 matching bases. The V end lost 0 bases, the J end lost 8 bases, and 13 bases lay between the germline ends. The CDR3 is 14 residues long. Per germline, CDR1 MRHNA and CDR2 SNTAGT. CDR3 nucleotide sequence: TGTGCCAGCAGTGACTCGGCTGACAGTGTGGAAGCTTTCTTT. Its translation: CASSDSADSVEAFF.

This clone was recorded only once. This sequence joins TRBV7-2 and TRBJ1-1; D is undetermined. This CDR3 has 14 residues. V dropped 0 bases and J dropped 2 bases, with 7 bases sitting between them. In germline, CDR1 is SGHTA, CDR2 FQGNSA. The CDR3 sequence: CASSLAVVNTEAFF. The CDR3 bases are TGTGCCAGCAGCTTAGCCGTTGTAAACACTGAAGCTTTCTTT.

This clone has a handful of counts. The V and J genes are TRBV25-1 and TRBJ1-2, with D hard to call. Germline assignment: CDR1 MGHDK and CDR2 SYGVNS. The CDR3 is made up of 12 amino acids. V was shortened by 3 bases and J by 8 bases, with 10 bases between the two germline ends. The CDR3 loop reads CASSDLSPGYTF. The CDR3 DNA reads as TGTGCCAGCAGTGATCTTTCTCCCGGCTACACCTTC.

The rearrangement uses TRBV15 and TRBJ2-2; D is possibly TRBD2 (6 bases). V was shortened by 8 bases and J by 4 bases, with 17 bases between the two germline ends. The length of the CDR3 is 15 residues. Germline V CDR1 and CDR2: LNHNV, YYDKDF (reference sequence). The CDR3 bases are TGTGCCACCTCGACTAGGGCACCGGGCACCGGGGAGCTGTTTTTT. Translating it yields CATSTRAPGTGELFF.

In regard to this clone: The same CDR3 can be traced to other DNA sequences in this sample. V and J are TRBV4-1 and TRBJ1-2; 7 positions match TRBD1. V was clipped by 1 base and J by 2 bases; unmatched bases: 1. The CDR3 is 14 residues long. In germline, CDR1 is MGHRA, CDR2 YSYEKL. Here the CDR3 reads CASSQVGQNYGYTF. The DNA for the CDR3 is TGCGCCAGCAGCCAAGTGGGACAGAACTATGGCTACACCTTC.

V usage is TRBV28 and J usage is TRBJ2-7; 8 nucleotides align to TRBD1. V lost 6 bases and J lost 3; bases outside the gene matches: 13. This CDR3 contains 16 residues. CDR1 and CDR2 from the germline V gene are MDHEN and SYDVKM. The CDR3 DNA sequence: TGTGCCAGCAGGGACAGGGTAATGGTACAGGACTACGAGCAGTACTTC. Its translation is CASRDRVMVQDYEQYF.

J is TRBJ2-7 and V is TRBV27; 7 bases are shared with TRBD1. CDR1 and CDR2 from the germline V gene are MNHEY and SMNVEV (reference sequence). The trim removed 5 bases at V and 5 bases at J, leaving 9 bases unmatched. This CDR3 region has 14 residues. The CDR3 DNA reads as TGTGCCAGCAGTCCGACAGGGTCCCCCGACGAGCAGTACTTC. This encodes CASSPTGSPDEQYF.

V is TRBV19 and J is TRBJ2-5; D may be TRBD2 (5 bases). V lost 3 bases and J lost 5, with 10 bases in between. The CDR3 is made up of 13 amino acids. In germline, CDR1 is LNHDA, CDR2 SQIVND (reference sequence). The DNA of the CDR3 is TGTGCCAGTAGTATTATTAGCGCGGAGACCCAGTACTTC. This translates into CASSIISAETQYF.

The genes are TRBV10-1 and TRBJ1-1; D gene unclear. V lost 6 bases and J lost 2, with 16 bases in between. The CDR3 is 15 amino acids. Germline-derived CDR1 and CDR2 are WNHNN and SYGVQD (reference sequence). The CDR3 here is CASRKEGSTNTEAFF. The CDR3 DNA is TGCGCCAGCAGGAAAGAGGGCTCTACCAACACTGAAGCTTTCTTT.

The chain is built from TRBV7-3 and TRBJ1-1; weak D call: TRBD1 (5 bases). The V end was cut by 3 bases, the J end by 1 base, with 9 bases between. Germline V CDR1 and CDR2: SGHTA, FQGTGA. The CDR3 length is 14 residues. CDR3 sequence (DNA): TGTGCCAGCAGCTTGGCGGGGGGGAACACTGAAGCTTTCTTT. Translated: CASSLAGGNTEAFF.